The next 9 T cell receptor beta chains were all read from a single sample in a study of immune evolution from preneoplasia to lung adenocarcinoma. TCRdb's table, derived via immunoSEQ multiplex PCR, lists solely in-frame clones and lacks some. The sample has approximately 4,500 clones, 82% seen once. The sequenced sample consisted of FFPE lung adenocarcinoma in situ tissue. These receptors were taken from a person aged 65 to 85 with lung adenocarcinoma.

The V gene is TRBV18, the J gene TRBJ2-5; D call uncertain. Trimming removed 4 bases at V and 3 bases at J, with 9 bases between. Germline V CDR1 and CDR2: KGHSH, LQKENI. This CDR3 has 13 amino acids. The CDR3 region is CASSRGEKETQYF. The CDR3 region has the DNA TGTGCCAGCTCACGGGGTGAAAAAGAGACCCAGTACTTC. Together with reference TRBV18 and TRBJ2-5, the CDR3 gives the full variable domain: NAGVMQNPRHLVRRRGQEARLRCSPMKGHSHVYWYRQLPEEGLKFMVYLQKENIIDESGMPKERFSAEFPKEGPSILRIQQVVRGDSAAYFCASSRGEKETQYFGPGTRLLVL.

CDR3 in amino acids: CASSYQRDSPLKQYF. CDR3 sequence (DNA): TGTGCCAGCAGTTACCAAAGGGACTCCCCCTTGAAGCAGTACTTC. The chain combines TRBV6-5 with TRBJ2-7, with TRBD2 as a possible D gene (6 bases). The CDR3 contains 15 residues. Germline CDR1 reads MNHEY; CDR2 reads SVGAGI. Trimming cost V 2 bases and J 8 bases, with 19 bases left between them.

This clone was counted once. The chain carries TRBV4-2 and TRBJ2-7; 10 bases agree with TRBD1. The J segment lost 3 bases and the V segment lost 4 bases, leaving 3 bases of the junction unmatched. In germline, CDR1 is LGHNA, CDR2 YNFKEQ. This CDR3 has 14 amino acids. Here the CDR3 DNA reads TGTGCCAGCAGCCTTCGGACAGGGGGCTACGAGCAGTACTTC. Translating gives CASSLRTGGYEQYF.

The V gene is TRBV2, the J gene TRBJ2-4; no reliable D call. The CDR3 has 15 residues. V was pared by 3 bases and J by 6 bases, with 15 bases between. Germline V lookup: CDR1 SNHLY, CDR2 FYNNEI. CDR3 in amino acids: CASSESSGSGNIQYF. The DNA of the CDR3 is TGTGCCAGCAGTGAGTCGTCCGGCTCAGGAAACATTCAGTACTTC.

The V and J genes are TRBV7-6 and TRBJ2-2, with D unclear. Germline CDR1 is SGHVS and CDR2 is FNYEAQ. With 2 bases removed from V and 4 bases from J, the gap between germline ends came to 14 bases. The CDR3 runs 16 residues. As DNA, the CDR3 is TGTGCCAGCAGCTTATTGGGCTCTCCTCTCACCGGGGAGCTGTTTTTT. This codes for CASSLLGSPLTGELFF.

The chain couples TRBV7-8 to TRBJ1-3; D may be TRBD1 (5 bases). In germline, CDR1 is SGHVS, CDR2 FQNEAQ. Between the trimmed V and J ends, which lost 8 bases and 2 bases, there was a span of 13 bases. The CDR3 sequence is 14 residues long. CDR3 sequence reads: CASRGEGAGNTIYF. DNA of the CDR3: TGTGCCAGCCGGGGGGAGGGAGCTGGAAACACCATATATTTT.

DNA of the CDR3: TGTGCCAGCAGCGTAGATAGCACAGTCAATGAGCAGTTCTTC. This gives the protein CASSVDSTVNEQFF. This chain links TRBV9 with TRBJ2-1; D not certain. The V and J ends lost 0 bases and 6 bases respectively, with 10 bases between them. This CDR3 has 14 residues. The V gene's germline CDR1 is SGDLS and CDR2 YYNGEE.

This sequence joins TRBV6-5 and TRBJ1-6, with 7 bases matching TRBD1. CDR1 and CDR2 (germline): MNHEY, SVGAGI. The J segment lost 10 bases and the V segment lost 4 bases, leaving 7 bases of the junction unmatched. The CDR3 is made up of 14 amino acids. DNA for the CDR3: TGTGCCAGCAGTTCGTACAGGGGAAACTCACCCCTCCACTTT. It specifies CASSSYRGNSPLHF.

The chain uses TRBV6-5 and TRBJ1-6, with TRBD1 as a possible D gene (5 bases). In germline, CDR1 is MNHEY, CDR2 SVGAGI. V was clipped by 0 bases and J by 10 bases, with 16 bases between them. The CDR3 is 16 residues long. The CDR3 coding sequence is TGTGCCAGCAGTTACTCGGACCGCGGGGGAGGGTCACCCCTCCACTTT. Translating gives CASSYSDRGGGSPLHF.